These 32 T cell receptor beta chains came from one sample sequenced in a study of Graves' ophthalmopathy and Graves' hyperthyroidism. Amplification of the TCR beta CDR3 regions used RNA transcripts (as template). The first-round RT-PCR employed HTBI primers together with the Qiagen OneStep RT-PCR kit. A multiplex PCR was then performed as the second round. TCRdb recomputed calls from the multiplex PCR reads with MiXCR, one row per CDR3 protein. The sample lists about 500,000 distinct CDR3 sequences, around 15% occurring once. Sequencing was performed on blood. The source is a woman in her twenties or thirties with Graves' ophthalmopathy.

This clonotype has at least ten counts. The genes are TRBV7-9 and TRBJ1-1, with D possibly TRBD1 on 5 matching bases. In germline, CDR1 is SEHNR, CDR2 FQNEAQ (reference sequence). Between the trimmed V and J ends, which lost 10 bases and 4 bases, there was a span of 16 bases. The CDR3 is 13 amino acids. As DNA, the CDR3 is TGTGCCACCTTAGAAGGGGCTAGCACTGAAGCTTTCTTT. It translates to CATLEGASTEAFF.

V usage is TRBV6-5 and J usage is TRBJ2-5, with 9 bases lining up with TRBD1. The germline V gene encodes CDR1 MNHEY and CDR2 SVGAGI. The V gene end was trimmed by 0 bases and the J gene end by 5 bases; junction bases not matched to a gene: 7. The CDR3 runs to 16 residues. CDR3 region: CASSYSGTGSVETQYF. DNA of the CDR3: TGTGCCAGCAGTTACTCCGGGACAGGGAGTGTGGAGACCCAGTACTTC.

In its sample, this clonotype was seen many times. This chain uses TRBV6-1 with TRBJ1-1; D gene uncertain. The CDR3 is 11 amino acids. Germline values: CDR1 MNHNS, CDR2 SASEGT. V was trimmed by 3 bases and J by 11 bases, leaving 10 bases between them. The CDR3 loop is CASSDGLKAFF. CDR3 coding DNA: TGTGCCAGCAGTGATGGACTGAAGGCTTTCTTT.

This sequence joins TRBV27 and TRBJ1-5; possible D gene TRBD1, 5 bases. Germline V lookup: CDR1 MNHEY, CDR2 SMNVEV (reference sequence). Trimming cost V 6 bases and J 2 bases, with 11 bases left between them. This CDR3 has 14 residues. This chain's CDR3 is CASRQGGGNQPQHF. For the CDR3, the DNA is TGTGCCAGCAGGCAGGGAGGGGGCAATCAGCCCCAGCATTTT.

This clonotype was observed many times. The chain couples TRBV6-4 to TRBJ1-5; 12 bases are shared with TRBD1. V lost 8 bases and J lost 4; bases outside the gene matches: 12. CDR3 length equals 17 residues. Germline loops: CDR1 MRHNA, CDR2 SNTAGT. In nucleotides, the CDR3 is TGTGCCAGCTTCAGACACGGGACAGGGGGCGTAAATCAGCCCCAGCATTTT. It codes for CASFRHGTGGVNQPQHF.

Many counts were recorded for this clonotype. CDR3 amino acids: CASSYDGLSSYEQYF. The CDR3 DNA sequence: TGCGCCAGCAGCTACGACGGATTAAGCTCCTACGAGCAGTACTTC. This chain links TRBV5-1 with TRBJ2-7; no firm D call. CDR3 length equals 15 residues. Trimming cost V 3 bases and J 0 bases, with 13 bases left between them. Germline lookup yields CDR1 SGHRS and CDR2 YFSETQ.

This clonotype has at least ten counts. CDR3 nucleotide sequence: TGTGCCAGCAGTTTAGCGGAACCCTACGAGCAGTACTTC. Its translation is CASSLAEPYEQYF. V and J are TRBV28 and TRBJ2-7, with D hard to call. The V end lost 2 bases, the J end lost 2 bases, and 7 bases lay between the germline ends. The CDR3 covers 13 residues. CDR1 and CDR2 (germline): MDHEN, SYDVKM.

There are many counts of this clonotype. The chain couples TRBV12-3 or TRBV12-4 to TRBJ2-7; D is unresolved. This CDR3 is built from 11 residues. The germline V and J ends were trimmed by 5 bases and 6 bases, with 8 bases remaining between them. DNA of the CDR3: TGTGCCAGCAGTCTCGACTCCGAGCAGTACTTC. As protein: CASSLDSEQYF.

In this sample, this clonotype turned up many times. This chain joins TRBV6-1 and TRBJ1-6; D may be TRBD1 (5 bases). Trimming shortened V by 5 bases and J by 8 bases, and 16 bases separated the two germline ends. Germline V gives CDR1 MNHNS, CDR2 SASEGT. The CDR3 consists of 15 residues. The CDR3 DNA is TGTGCCAGCAGTCGTGGGAGGGGAGGGGATTCACCCCTCCACTTT. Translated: CASSRGRGGDSPLHF.

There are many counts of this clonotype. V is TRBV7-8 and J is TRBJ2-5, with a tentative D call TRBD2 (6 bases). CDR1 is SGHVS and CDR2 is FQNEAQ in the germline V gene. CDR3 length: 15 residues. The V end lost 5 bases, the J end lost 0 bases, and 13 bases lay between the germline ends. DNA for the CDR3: TGTGCCAGCAGCCGGATCGGGGGACACCAAGAGACCCAGTACTTC. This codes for CASSRIGGHQETQYF. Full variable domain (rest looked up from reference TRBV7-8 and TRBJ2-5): GAGVSQSPRYKVAKRGQDVALRCDPISGHVSLFWYQQALGQGPEFLTYFQNEAQLDKSGLPSDRFFAERPEGSVSTLKIQRTQQEDSAVYLCASSRIGGHQETQYFGPGTRLLVL.

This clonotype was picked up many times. CDR3 region: CSAPSGGDYEQYF. In DNA, the CDR3 is TGCAGTGCTCCTAGCGGGGGCGACTACGAGCAGTACTTC. This chain connects TRBV20-1 to TRBJ2-7; 10 bases fit TRBD2. The germline V gene encodes CDR1 DFQATT and CDR2 SNEGSKA (reference sequence). The V gene end was trimmed by 5 bases and the J gene end by 3 bases; junction bases not matched to a gene: 4. The CDR3 has 13 residues.

CDR3 region: CASSQPGQGVNGYTF. CDR3 coding DNA: TGCGCCAGCAGCCAGCCGGGACAGGGGGTAAATGGCTACACCTTC. V usage is TRBV4-1 and J usage is TRBJ1-2, with 11 bases fitting TRBD1. V shed 3 bases, J shed 6 bases, and the junction held 6 bases outside the gene matches. Looked up from germline, CDR1 is MGHRA and CDR2 is YSYEKL. The CDR3 loop spans 15 amino acids.

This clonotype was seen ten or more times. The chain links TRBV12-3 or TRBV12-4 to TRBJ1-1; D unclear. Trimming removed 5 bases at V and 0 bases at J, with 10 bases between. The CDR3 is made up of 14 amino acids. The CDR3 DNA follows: TGTGCCAGCAGTACTCCCCGCCTGAACACTGAAGCTTTCTTT. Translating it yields CASSTPRLNTEAFF.

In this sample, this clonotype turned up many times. This CDR3 is CASSLVGGHEQYF. The CDR3 DNA is TGTGCCAGCAGCTTAGTAGGTGGGCACGAGCAGTACTTC. J is TRBJ2-7 and V is TRBV7-2; no reliable D call. The CDR3 totals 13 residues. Trimming cost V 1 base and J 5 bases, with 9 bases left between them. Germline values: CDR1 SGHTA, CDR2 FQGNSA.

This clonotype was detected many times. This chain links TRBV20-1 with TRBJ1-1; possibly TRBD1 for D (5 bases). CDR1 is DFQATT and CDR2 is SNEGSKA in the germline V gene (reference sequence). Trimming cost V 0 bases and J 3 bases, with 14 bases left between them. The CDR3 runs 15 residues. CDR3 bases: TGCAGTGCTAGAGATCTTCAGGGAACATACACTGAAGCTTTCTTT. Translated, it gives CSARDLQGTYTEAFF.

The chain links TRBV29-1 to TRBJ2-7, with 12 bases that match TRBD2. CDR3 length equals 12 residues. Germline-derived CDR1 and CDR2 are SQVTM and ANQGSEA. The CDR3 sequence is CSDRLAGDEQYV. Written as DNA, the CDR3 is TGCAGTGACCGACTAGCGGGGGACGAGCAGTACGTC.

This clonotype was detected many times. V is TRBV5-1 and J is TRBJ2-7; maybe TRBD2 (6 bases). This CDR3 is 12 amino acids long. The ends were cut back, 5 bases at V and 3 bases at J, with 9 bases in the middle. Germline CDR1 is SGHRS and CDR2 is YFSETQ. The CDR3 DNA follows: TGCGCCAGCAGGCGCGGGAACTACGAGCAGTACTTC. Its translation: CASRRGNYEQYF.

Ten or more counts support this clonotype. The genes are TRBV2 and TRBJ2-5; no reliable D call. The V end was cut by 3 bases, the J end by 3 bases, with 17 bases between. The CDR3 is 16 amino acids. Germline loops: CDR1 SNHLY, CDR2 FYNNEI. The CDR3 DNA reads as TGTGCCAGCAGTGATGGGGTGGCCCAGGCTGAAGAGACCCAGTACTTC. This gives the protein CASSDGVAQAEETQYF.

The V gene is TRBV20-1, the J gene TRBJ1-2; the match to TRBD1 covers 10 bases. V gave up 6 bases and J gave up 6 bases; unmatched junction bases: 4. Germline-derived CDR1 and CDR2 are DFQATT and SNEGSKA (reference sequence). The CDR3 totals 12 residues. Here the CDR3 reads CSATDRGNGYTF. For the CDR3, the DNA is TGCAGTGCCACGGACAGGGGGAATGGCTACACCTTC.

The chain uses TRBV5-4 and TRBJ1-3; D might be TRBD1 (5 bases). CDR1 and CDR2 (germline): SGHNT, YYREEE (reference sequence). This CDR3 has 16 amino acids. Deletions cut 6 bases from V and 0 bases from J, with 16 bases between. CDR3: CASTLDGGASGNTIYF. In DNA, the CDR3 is TGTGCCAGCACCCTGGACGGGGGTGCCTCTGGAAACACCATATATTTT.

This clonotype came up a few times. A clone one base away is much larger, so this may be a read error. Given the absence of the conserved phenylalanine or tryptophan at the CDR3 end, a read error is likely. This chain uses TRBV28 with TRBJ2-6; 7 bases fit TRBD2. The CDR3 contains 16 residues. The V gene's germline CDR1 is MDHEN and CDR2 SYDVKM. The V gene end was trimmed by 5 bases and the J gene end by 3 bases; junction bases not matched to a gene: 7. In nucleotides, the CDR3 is TGTGCCAGCAGTCCGCGGGAGTTGGGTGGGGCCAACGTCCTGACTTTG. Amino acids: CASSPRELGGANVLTL.

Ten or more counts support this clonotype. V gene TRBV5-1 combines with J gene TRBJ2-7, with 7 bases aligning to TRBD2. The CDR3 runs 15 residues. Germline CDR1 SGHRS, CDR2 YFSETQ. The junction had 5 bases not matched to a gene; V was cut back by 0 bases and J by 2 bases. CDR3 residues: CASSLEASGAYEQYF. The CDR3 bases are TGCGCCAGCAGCTTGGAGGCTAGCGGAGCCTACGAGCAGTACTTC.

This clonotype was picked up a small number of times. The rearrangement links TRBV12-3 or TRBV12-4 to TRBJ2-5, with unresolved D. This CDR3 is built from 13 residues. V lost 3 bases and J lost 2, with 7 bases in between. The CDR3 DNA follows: TGTGCCAGCAGTTTGAAGCCGCAAGAGACCCAGTACTTC. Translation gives CASSLKPQETQYF.

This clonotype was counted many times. The CDR3 DNA reads as TGTGCCAGCAGCCCCCCCACCCGCTATGGCTACACCTTC. Residues: CASSPPTRYGYTF. The J gene is TRBJ1-2, the V gene TRBV28; no definite D call. This CDR3 contains 13 residues. Per the germline V gene, CDR1 is MDHEN and CDR2 is SYDVKM. V was trimmed by 6 bases and J by 4 bases, leaving 12 bases between them.

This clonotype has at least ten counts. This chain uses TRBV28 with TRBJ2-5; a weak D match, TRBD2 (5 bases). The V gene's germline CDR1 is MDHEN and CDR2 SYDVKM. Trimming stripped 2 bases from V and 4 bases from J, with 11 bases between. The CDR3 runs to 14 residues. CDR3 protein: CASSLGRLTETQYF. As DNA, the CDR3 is TGTGCCAGCAGTTTAGGGAGATTGACAGAGACCCAGTACTTC.

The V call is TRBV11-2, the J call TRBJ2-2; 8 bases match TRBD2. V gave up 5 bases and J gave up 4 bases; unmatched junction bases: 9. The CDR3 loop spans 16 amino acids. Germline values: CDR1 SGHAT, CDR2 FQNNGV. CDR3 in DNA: TGTGCCAGCAGCCGGACTAGCCGGAAGAGCACCGGGGAGCTGTTTTTT. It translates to CASSRTSRKSTGELFF.

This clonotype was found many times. In nucleotides, the CDR3 is TGTGCCAGCAGGGGAGCGACAGGGGCCTCCTACGAGCAGTACTTC. This translates into CASRGATGASYEQYF. The chain carries TRBV6-1 and TRBJ2-7, with TRBD1 matching 8 bases. V gave up 6 bases and J gave up 0 bases; unmatched junction bases: 7. Germline V gene lookup returns CDR1 MNHNS and CDR2 SASEGT. This CDR3 has 15 amino acids.

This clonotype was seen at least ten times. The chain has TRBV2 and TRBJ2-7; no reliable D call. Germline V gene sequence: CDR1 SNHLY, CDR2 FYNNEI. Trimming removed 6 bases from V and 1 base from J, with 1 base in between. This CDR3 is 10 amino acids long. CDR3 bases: TGTGCCAGCAGGTCCTACGAGCAGTACTTC. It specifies CASRSYEQYF.

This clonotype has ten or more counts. This chain's CDR3 is CSVEGGLDPYEQYF. The CDR3 nucleotides are TGCAGCGTTGAAGGGGGGCTCGACCCCTACGAGCAGTACTTC. This chain links TRBV29-1 with TRBJ2-7; maybe TRBD1 (6 bases). In germline, CDR1 is SQVTM, CDR2 ANQGSEA. The CDR3 covers 14 residues. V lost 1 base to trimming and J lost 2 bases, with 12 bases between them.

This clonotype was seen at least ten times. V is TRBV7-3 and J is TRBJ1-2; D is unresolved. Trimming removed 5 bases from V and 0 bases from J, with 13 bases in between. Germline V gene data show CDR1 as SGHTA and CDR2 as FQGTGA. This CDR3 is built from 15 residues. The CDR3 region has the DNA TGTGCCAGCAGCGCCGACCGGGGAGCTAACTATGGCTACACCTTC. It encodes CASSADRGANYGYTF.

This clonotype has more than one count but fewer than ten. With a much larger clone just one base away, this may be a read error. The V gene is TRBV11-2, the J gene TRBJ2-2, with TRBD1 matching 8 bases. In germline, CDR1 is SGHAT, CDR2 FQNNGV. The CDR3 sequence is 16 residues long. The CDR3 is CASSGSRGRSTGELCF. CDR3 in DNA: TGTGCCAGCAGCGGTAGCAGGGGGCGTAGTACCGGGGAGCTGTGTTTT.

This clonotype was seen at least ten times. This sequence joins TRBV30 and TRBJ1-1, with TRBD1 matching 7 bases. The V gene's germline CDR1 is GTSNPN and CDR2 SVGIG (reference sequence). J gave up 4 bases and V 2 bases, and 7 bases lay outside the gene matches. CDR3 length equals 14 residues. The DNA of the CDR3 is TGTGCCTGGAGTAAGGGACAGCCGAGCACTGAAGCTTTCTTT. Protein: CAWSKGQPSTEAFF.